This TCR beta chain was recorded in a study of cytomegalovirus exposure and HLA in healthy donors. Study-wide points: A later look showed TCR association rates differing by HLA locus, highest for DRB1 and lowest for HLA-C.

With regard to this clone: Its target is unknown.

The trim removed 6 bases at V and 7 bases at J, leaving 12 bases unmatched. The CDR3 contains 15 residues. Per germline, CDR1 MNHEY and CDR2 SVGAGI. The PCR used 60 Vbeta and 13 Jbeta primers. Profiling relied on immunoSEQ multiplex PCR, and the TCRdb table lists in-frame clones only, not all of them. Of roughly 140,000 clones in the sample, less than 85% were seen once. The chain couples TRBV6-5 to TRBJ2-3; 8 bases align to TRBD2. The sequence derives from a woman between 45 and 60 years old in good health and CMV-seropositive. Sequenced material: PBMCs. CDR3 amino acids: CASSRLASGRNTQYF. DNA of the CDR3: TGTGCCAGCAGCCGACTAGCGTCTGGCCGTAATACGCAGTATTTT.